Given below is one TCR beta chain in context. This clone showed up just a few times. Its antigen has not been determined. One base away there is no much larger clone; base qualities are not given. The sample is drawn from a study of cytomegalovirus exposure and HLA in healthy donors (dated by TCRdb to 2016 to 2017). Notes on the research overall: According to an earlier analysis of a few hundred of the donors, 150 million to 200 million T cells yielded 117 million unique TCR beta sequences and about 300 Gb of sequence data. About 320 gigabases of sequencing data and tens of millions of unique TCR sequences were included in an early release covering under 650 HLA-typed donors. The genetic ancestry cluster associated with self-reported Caucasian donors included approximately 85% of the 350 to 500 genotyped donors. The study aimed to test whether signatures of past pathogen exposure could be identified by cataloging public T cell receptors. The study used immunosequencing to profile the T cell repertoires of 666 subjects and linked those repertoires to cytomegalovirus serostatus. In addition to the first cohort of 650 to 800 subjects, a separate validation cohort of 130 or so different subjects was used. To predict cytomegalovirus infection status, the study combined high-throughput TCR immunosequencing, statistical association of individual TCRs with disease status, and machine learning. A later analysis re-analyzed previously published TCR beta repertoires from about 600 donors and added high-resolution HLA genotyping to study TCR occurrence patterns. Rather than drawing on any new phenotypic data, the later analysis identified candidate immune exposures from TCR beta sequences and the way those sequences occurred across donors. To decide whether each TCR beta V gene segment behaved as functional or pseudogenic, an earlier analysis of some 600 of the donors relied on high-throughput TCR beta sequencing. Donor age, sex, ethnicity and CMV serostatus were compiled together with the repertoire data. A later genetic analysis used genome-wide SNP genotypes for about 60% of the roughly 700 donors, treating that subset as a discovery cohort. Every discovery cohort repertoire had been produced on one sequencing platform. HLA typing covered class I and class II loci at four-digit resolution. Typing coverage differed by locus: A, B, C, DRB1 and DQB1 were typed in roughly 620-640 donors, DQA1 in 522, DPA1 in around 610, and DPB1 in 400 to 490. About five DR-DQ haplotypes were handled as single units for association and clustering because linkage in the cohort was strong. On average, approximately 250,000 unique TCR beta nucleotide sequences were sequenced per donor among 300 to 500 genotyped donors of the cohort, with roughly 20% of those sequences being non-productive. The study at large found these results: This cohort had only TCR beta chains sequenced, and the lack of alpha or paired-chain data limited which features could be detected. According to a later analysis, most CMV-associated TCR beta chains appeared to be HLA-restricted, and the HLA associations seemed to be driven largely by CMV exposure. When HLA alleles, especially DR and DQ, strongly co-occurred, TCR associations were difficult to assign to individual alleles. In a later analysis, around 15,000 TCR beta sequences were associated with specific HLA alleles at a false discovery rate of 0.05. Roughly uniform sequencing depth across donors was assumed in presence/absence analyses, although this assumption may not hold. The study listed approximately 150 TCR beta chains as associated with cytomegalovirus. Broadly in line with IMGT annotations, most TCR beta V segments showed up in productive rearrangements about 87% or about 30% of the time in an earlier analysis of a few hundred of the donors. The classifier was reported to diagnose cytomegalovirus status with high specificity and sensitivity in both the original cohort and the validation cohort. Because counts were too low, seventeen rarely observed V segments, including chromosome 9 orphons, were excluded from the earlier analysis of some 590 of the donors. In a later genetic analysis, a missense DCLRE1C variant was associated with V-gene and J-gene trimming of TCR beta chains, and the association was replicated in an independent cohort. Several of the top co-occurrence clusters appeared to be linked to parvovirus B19, influenza, CMV and Epstein-Barr virus, according to a later analysis. Correlated functional status among segregating V segments might be attributable to linkage disequilibrium, but an unknown experimental factor could not be ruled out. The sequencing pipeline was judged likely to have produced a cluster of highly shared sequence variants as a technical artifact. In a later analysis, HLA-associated TCR beta chains were found to be more clonally expanded and to have lower generation probabilities than equally common non-associated chains. A later analysis found that TCR association rates varied across HLA loci, with DRB1 alleles showing the most associated TCRs and HLA-C alleles the fewest. The only immune exposure information available for the cohort was CMV serostatus. Most TCR sequences were seen in very few donors, while some public TCRs were found in many individuals. The authors suggested that the approach could potentially be extended to other disease states and immunological phenotypes. A further reported finding was that TCR beta sequences accurately predicted the HLA-A and HLA-B alleles for most subjects in the first cohort. Because some donors lacked HLA typing at each locus, the association tests relied only on the typed subset. Compared with the roughly 670-donor mean, donors in an Asian-associated ancestry cluster had fewer N-insertions in productive TCRs, according to a later genetic analysis. A few of the identified cytomegalovirus-associated TCR beta chains were confirmed in vitro to be specific for cytomegalovirus antigens.

Library creation used the immunoSEQ multiplex PCR assay. The multiplex PCR relied on a mix of 60 forward primers for TCR Vbeta segments and 13 reverse primers for TCR Jbeta segments. Amplification of the CDR3 region of rearranged TCR beta genes was performed with a multiplex PCR assay on genomic DNA. The amplified TCR beta libraries were sequenced on the Illumina HiSeq System as 87-base-pair reads. In the original analysis: Across the 666 repertoires, a later analysis counted 80 million or so unique TCR beta chains, around 10 million of which were shared by at least two donors. Raw reads were error-corrected and collapsed into unique sequences by a nearest-neighbor algorithm in which closely related sequences were merged to remove PCR and sequencing errors. CDR3 sequences were aligned to IMGT reference sequences to assign V, D and J gene segments. For a sequence to be retained, at least a six-nucleotide match to both a V gene segment and a J gene segment was required. A rearrangement was called productive if the CDR3 had no stop codons and remained in frame with V and J, and every other rearrangement was called non-productive. Following IMGT convention, CDR3 was defined as the stretch from the second conserved V-encoded cysteine to the conserved J-encoded phenylalanine. The earlier analysis of 500 to 650 of the donors excluded any sequence lacking an unambiguous match to a single V gene segment. In an earlier analysis of approximately 500 of the donors, a V segment was called functional when productive rearrangements were above 56.7%, and segregating when the standard deviation between donors exceeded 5%. To diagnose cytomegalovirus status from the catalog of TCR beta chain sequences, a statistical classification framework was built. V and J gene assignment, in a later analysis, came from comparing TCR nucleotide sequences with IMGT/GENE-DB human TR gene sequences. Using the TCRdist pipeline, a later analysis assigned CDR3 sequences along with most-parsimonious VDJ recombination scenarios. In a later analysis, each TCR beta chain was defined by its CDR3 amino acid sequence together with its V-gene family, and reads without a unique V-gene family were excluded. In a later analysis, fewer than 650 highly shared, low-generation-probability nucleotide sequences were removed to address suspected cross-contamination and a sequencing artifact. A later analysis calculated a clonal expansion index for each public chain from normalized within-repertoire ranks of inferred template counts. In a later analysis, generation probabilities were computed with a VDJ recombination model fitted to out-of-frame rearrangements, and the resulting probabilities were checked against IGoR. In a later analysis, hypergeometric tests were used to score TCR-TCR, TCR-HLA and TCR-CMV co-occurrence, with a repertoire-size bias correction applied to TCR pairs. To estimate false discovery rates, a later analysis permuted the HLA or CMV assignments 20 times. A later analysis grouped co-occurring TCRs with DBSCAN, adding TCRdist sequence similarity when clustering within HLA-allele-positive subsets. Repertoires with fewer than 30,000 or more than 120,000 public chains, plus five repertoires with anomalous nucleotide sharing, were excluded from co-occurrence clustering. As stored in TCRdb, this immuneACCESS dataset retains in-frame rearrangements with V and J assigned. A fraction of the clones does not appear; measured against another copy, unresolved V genes explain less than half of the discrepancy, and the remainder lacks a known reason. Clone size and the V and J calls come from that table; the DNA yielded D and trimming. The sample includes some 130,000 clones, with about 74% observed a single time. The ten largest clones capture approximately 3.4% of the sample.

The cohort comprised 710 or so healthy bone marrow donors. At the time of sampling, all cohort members were nominally healthy, though unrecorded immune exposures were likely present. The donor was CMV seronegative and was included in the group of hundreds of seronegative cohort members. A peripheral blood sample was provided by each donor, and peripheral blood mononuclear cells were used for TCR beta sequencing. Genomic DNA was extracted from the blood cell samples with the Qiagen DNeasy Blood Extraction Kit. This receptor was taken from a man aged 40-55 years in good health and CMV-seronegative. The sequenced material came from PBMCs.

The CDR3 has the sequence CASSTREGREQYF. The bases are TGTGCCAGCAGCACGCGGGAGGGCCGGGAGCAGTACTTC. The rearranged chain carries TRBV7-8 and TRBJ2-7; 9 junctional bases match TRBD2. The CDR3 contains 13 residues, cysteine and phenylalanine counted. The sequence is cut down to CDR3 DNA, 39 bases in frame from base 1. The junction shows trimming of 5 bases on V and 7 bases on J, and the gene matches do not reach 6 bases of it. Via the germline V gene, CDR1 is SGHVS and CDR2 FQNEAQ.